Described below is a single TCR beta chain sequence and its context. This clone's antigen is unknown. Per-base qualities were not stored, and no clone one base away is much larger. Counted from cysteine to phenylalanine, this CDR3 has 18 amino acids. The only DNA kept is the CDR3, 54 bases in frame from the first base. CDR1 and CDR2 were assigned from the germline V gene (reference sequence) as PRHDT and FYEKMQ. The V and J ends are trimmed by 4 bases and 3 bases, leaving 24 bases between them. The sample originates from a study of T cell changes during pregnancy in multiple sclerosis (dated by TCRdb to between 2019 and 2020). About the investigation overall: The study examined how the T cell repertoire changed over the course of pregnancy in women with multiple sclerosis.

Libraries were made using the immunoSEQ multiplex PCR assay. Sourced from immuneACCESS, this table was stored by TCRdb with only in-frame sequences that have V and J called. A share of the clones is absent; for the studies checked, an unresolved V gene accounts for under half, and the remainder has no known explanation. The sample yields under 80,000 clones; more than 90% were counted once. The ten largest make up approximately 3.3% of the sample. Recombination joined TRBV13 with TRBJ1-2; possibly the D gene is TRBD1, per 6 matching bases. This specimen was peripheral blood, taken after pregnancy. This TCR derives from a female donor in good health, enrolled as a control in a pregnancy study. The CDR3 region reads CASSSLLAIRTDYYGYTF. The DNA sequence is TGTGCCAGCAGCTCACTATTGGCTATTAGGACAGACTACTATGGCTACACCTTC.